This is a list of T cell receptor beta chains from one sample in a study of T cell repertoires in cytomegalovirus infection. TCRdb analysed the reads with MiXCR anew, one entry per CDR3 protein. The table lists approximately 250,000 distinct CDR3 sequences, over 20% of them singletons. Sequences were obtained from CD8+ T cells from PBMCs. The receptor set was obtained from a human donor in good health (CMV status not recorded). Some clones in this sample may be carry-over from other donors' samples. Each CDR3 is given with its conserved first and last residue. Fields, in order: D gene, J gene, V gene, clone size, CDR3 DNA, CDR3 protein. The D gene is left open where the match is weak. A row's size may be missing; if present it is once, few, many or a size class.

>TRBD2|TRBJ2-7|TRBV4-2|many
TGTGCCAGCAGCCAGGCTAGCGGGGGGACCTCCTACGAGCAGTACTTC
CASSQASGGTSYEQYF
>TRBD1|TRBJ1-1|TRBV29-1|-
TGCAGCGTTGCAGACCCGGGACAGTTAACTTTCTTT
CSVADPGQLTFF
>-|TRBJ2-7|TRBV28|many
TGTGCCAGCAGCCGAGACGGGGGTCCCTACGAGCAGTACTTC
CASSRDGGPYEQYF
>TRBD1|TRBJ1-2|TRBV29-1|-
TGCAGCGTTGAGCCTCAGGGGGGGAACTATGGCTACACCTTC
CSVEPQGGNYGYTF
>TRBD1|TRBJ2-4|TRBV7-6|many
TGTGCCAGCAGCCTCGGACAGGCGTATCCCAAAAACATTCAGTACTTC
CASSLGQAYPKNIQYF
>-|TRBJ1-5|TRBV7-9|many
TGTGCCAGCAGCTTTGAGGACCTGGGGAGCAATCAGCCCCAGCATTTT
CASSFEDLGSNQPQHF
>TRBD2|TRBJ2-3|TRBV6-4|-
TGTGCCAGCAGTGACAGAGGAAGCGGGGACAGCACAGATACGCAGTATTTT
CASSDRGSGDSTDTQYF
>-|TRBJ1-1|TRBV12-3/TRBV12-4|-
TGTGCCAGCAGTTTAGGTAGATTTGGGACTGAAGCTTTCTTT
CASSLGRFGTEAFF
>TRBD1|TRBJ1-5|TRBV28|-
TGTGCCAGCAATCTACAGGGGGATCAGCCCCAGCATTTT
CASNLQGDQPQHF
>-|TRBJ2-7|TRBV6-1|many
TGTGCCAGCAGTTATGATTCCGGGCAGGCCTCCTACGAGCAGTACTTC
CASSYDSGQASYEQYF